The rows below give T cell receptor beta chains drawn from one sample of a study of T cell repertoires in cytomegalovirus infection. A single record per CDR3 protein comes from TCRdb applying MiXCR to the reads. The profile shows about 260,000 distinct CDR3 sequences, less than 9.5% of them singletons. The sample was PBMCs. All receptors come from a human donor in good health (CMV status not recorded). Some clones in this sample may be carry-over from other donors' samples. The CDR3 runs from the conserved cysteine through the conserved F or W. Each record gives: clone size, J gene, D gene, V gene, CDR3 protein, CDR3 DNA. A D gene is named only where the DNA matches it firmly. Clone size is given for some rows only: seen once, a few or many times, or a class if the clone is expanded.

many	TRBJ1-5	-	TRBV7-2	CASSLEGLPGVQPQHF	TGTGCCAGCAGCTTAGAGGGACTCCCAGGAGTTCAGCCCCAGCATTTT
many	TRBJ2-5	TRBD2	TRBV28	CASTPGLAGAPQETQYF	TGTGCCAGCACTCCCGGACTAGCGGGGGCCCCACAAGAGACCCAGTACTTC
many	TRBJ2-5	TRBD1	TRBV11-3	CASSLGGTGGQETQYF	TGTGCCAGCAGCCTCGGAGGGACAGGGGGACAAGAGACCCAGTACTTC
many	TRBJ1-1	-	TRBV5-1	CASSLVPGATEAFF	TGCGCCAGCAGCTTGGTCCCAGGGGCGACTGAAGCTTTCTTT
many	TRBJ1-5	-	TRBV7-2	CASSDPVSNQPQHF	TGTGCCAGCAGCGACCCTGTTAGCAATCAGCCCCAGCATTTT
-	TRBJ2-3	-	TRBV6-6	CATSSSTDTQYF	TGTGCCACTTCTTCCAGCACAGATACGCAGTATTTT
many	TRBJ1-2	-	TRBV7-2	CASSLETPGIGYGYTF	TGTGCCAGCAGCTTAGAAACCCCGGGGATCGGCTATGGCTACACCTTC
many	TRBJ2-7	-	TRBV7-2	CASSLDNGGEYF	TGTGCCAGCAGCTTAGATAACGGGGGCGAGTACTTC
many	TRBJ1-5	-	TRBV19	CASRGEGFAPQHF	TGTGCCAGTAGGGGCGAGGGGTTTGCGCCCCAGCATTTT
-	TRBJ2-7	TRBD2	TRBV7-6	CASSQIGLAALEGRQYF	TGTGCCAGCAGCCAGATAGGGCTAGCGGCCCTCGAGGGGAGGCAGTACTTC
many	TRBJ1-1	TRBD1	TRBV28	CATGQKRTEAFF	TGTGCCACGGGACAGAAAAGAACTGAAGCTTTCTTT
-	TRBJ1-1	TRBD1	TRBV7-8	CASSSTGGNTEAFF	TGTGCCAGCAGCTCGACAGGGGGCAATACTGAAGCTTTCTTT
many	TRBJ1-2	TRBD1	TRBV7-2	CASSTDRVYGYTF	TGTGCCAGCAGCACGGACAGGGTCTATGGCTACACCTTC
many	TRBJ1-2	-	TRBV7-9	CASSVSREDPRSNYGYTF	TGTGCCAGCAGCGTCAGCCGAGAGGACCCCAGGTCGAACTATGGCTACACCTTC
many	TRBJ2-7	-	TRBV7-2	CASSFSRDSYEQYF	TGTGCCAGCAGCTTCTCACGGGACTCCTACGAGCAGTACTTC
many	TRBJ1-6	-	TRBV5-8	CASSLDGVGSPLHF	TGTGCCAGCAGCTTGGATGGGGTTGGCTCACCCCTCCACTTT
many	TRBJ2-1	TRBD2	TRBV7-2	CASSLFVTSGNEQFF	TGTGCCAGCAGCTTATTCGTGACTAGCGGGAATGAGCAGTTCTTC
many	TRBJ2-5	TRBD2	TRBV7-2	CASSFAGTSGRGGKETQYF	TGTGCCAGCAGCTTCGCGGGGACTAGCGGGAGAGGCGGGAAAGAGACCCAGTACTTC